This TCR beta chain was found in a study of technical replicates of blood from a handful of donors (TCRdb year 2017). Library construction relied on the immunoSEQ multiplex PCR assay. Sourced from immuneACCESS, this table was stored by TCRdb with only in-frame sequences that have V and J called. A share of the clones is absent; for the studies checked, an unresolved V gene accounts for under half, and the remainder has no known explanation. Recorded for this sample are roughly 40,000 clones; around 96% of them occurred a single time. The top ten clonotypes cover 0.35% to 0.4% of the sample. V lost 1 base and J lost 9 bases; the stretch between them is 10 bases long. Taken from cysteine to phenylalanine, the CDR3 has 12 residues. Only the CDR3 portion is preserved as DNA: 36 bases, with reading frame beginning at the first base. The germline V gene encodes CDR1 GTSNPN and CDR2 SVGIG (reference sequence).

On this clone: Its antigen remains unidentified. No much larger clone exists at a distance of one base, and base qualities are not known.

What was sequenced was T cells isolated from PBMCs. The clonotype comes from a human donor in good health. Recombination joined TRBV30 with TRBJ2-1; no D gene is confidently identified. The DNA sequence is given as TGTGCCTGGAGTGCCCTCAGGCCTGAGCAGTTCTTC. The resulting protein is CAWSALRPEQFF.